Presented here are 11 T cell receptor beta chains from one specimen sequenced in a study of blood T cell repertoires in COVID-19 (dated by TCRdb to the early 2020s). Library generation was performed with the immunoSEQ multiplex PCR assay. TCRdb carries this immuneACCESS record with in-frame sequences only. Its versions omit some clonotypes, under half of them owing to an unresolved V gene in the studies checked, with the rest unexplained. This sample comprises 200,000 or so clones, approximately 88% of them detected only once. Clones ranked in the top ten supply 2.5% of the sample. Sequencing was performed on PBMCs or T cells enriched from blood (not recorded which). These TCRs come from a woman between 40 and 55 years old with acute COVID-19.

The J gene is TRBJ1-3, the V gene TRBV5-1, with TRBD1 as a possible D gene (6 bases). In germline, CDR1 is SGHRS, CDR2 YFSETQ. V shed 3 bases and J shed 3 bases, with 10 bases lying between them. The CDR3 length is 14 residues. CDR3 DNA: TGCGCCAGCAGCTCACAGGGTTATGGAAACACCATATATTTT. Encoded protein: CASSSQGYGNTIYF.

This chain links TRBV5-1 with TRBJ2-1; 10 bases align to TRBD2. V lost 3 bases and J lost 5; bases outside the gene matches: 5. The length of the CDR3 is 15 residues. Germline values: CDR1 SGHRS, CDR2 YFSETQ. The CDR3 spells CASSSLAGDHNEQFF. The CDR3 nucleotides read TGCGCCAGCAGCTCCCTAGCGGGAGACCACAATGAGCAGTTCTTC.

This clone appeared a few times. The J gene is TRBJ2-7, the V gene TRBV6-2 or TRBV6-3; 10 bases map to TRBD1. Germline V gene sequence: CDR1 MNHEY, CDR2 SVGEGT. The trim removed 6 bases at V and 6 bases at J, leaving 11 bases unmatched. CDR3 length: 15 amino acids. CDR3 in DNA: TGTGCCAGCAGCTCCGGGACAGGGGCCGGCGGCGAGCAGTACTTC. Translating it yields CASSSGTGAGGEQYF.

This clone showed up just once. The rearrangement joins TRBV11-2 to TRBJ2-1; D may be TRBD1 (6 bases). The V end was cut by 6 bases, the J end by 0 bases, with 18 bases between. Germline V gene lookup returns CDR1 SGHAT and CDR2 FQNNGV. The CDR3 contains 17 residues. CDR3: CASSFIGRGSSYNEQFF. The CDR3 DNA is TGTGCCAGCAGTTTTATTGGAAGGGGGAGCTCCTACAATGAGCAGTTCTTC.

This clone was seen a handful of times. V gene TRBV9 combines with J gene TRBJ2-2; no definite D call. The germline V and J ends were trimmed by 0 bases and 8 bases, with 5 bases remaining between them. The CDR3 has 12 residues. CDR1 SGDLS and CDR2 YYNGEE come from the germline V gene. CDR3 in amino acids: CASSVAQGELFF. For the CDR3, the DNA is TGTGCCAGCAGCGTAGCCCAGGGGGAGCTGTTTTTT.

The rearrangement links TRBV27 to TRBJ2-1; TRBD1 matches 9 bases. Germline V gives CDR1 MNHEY, CDR2 SMNVEV (reference sequence). V gave up 7 bases and J gave up 6 bases; unmatched junction bases: 13. The length of the CDR3 is 16 residues. The CDR3 DNA reads TGTGCCAGCACCCACGGTACCGGGACAGGGCCCAATGAGCAGTTCTTC. Translation gives CASTHGTGTGPNEQFF.

This rearrangement joins TRBV5-1 to TRBJ2-3, with TRBD1 matching 8 bases. Germline CDR1 reads SGHRS; CDR2 reads YFSETQ. V was clipped by 6 bases and J by 5 bases; unmatched bases: 11. The CDR3 extends over 15 amino acids. This CDR3 reads CASTSDRGWGDTQYF. The CDR3 region has the DNA TGCGCCAGCACCTCCGACAGGGGCTGGGGAGATACGCAGTATTTT.

The V and J genes are TRBV19 and TRBJ2-2, with 9 nucleotides matching TRBD1. Germline CDR1 reads LNHDA; CDR2 reads SQIVND (reference sequence). The CDR3 covers 14 residues. V shed 5 bases, J shed 6 bases, and the junction held 4 bases outside the gene matches. The CDR3, as DNA: TGTGCCAGTAGTCACAGGGGGCTGGCCGGGGAGCTGTTTTTT. The encoded protein is CASSHRGLAGELFF.

The chain employs TRBV30 and TRBJ2-2, with a tentative D call TRBD2 (5 bases). Germline CDR1 and CDR2: GTSNPN and SVGIG (reference sequence). The CDR3 length is 11 residues. Trimming removed 3 bases from V and 10 bases from J, with 9 bases in between. In nucleotides, the CDR3 is TGTGCCTGGAGCGACCGGGAGGAGCTGTTTTTT. Protein product: CAWSDREELFF.

The rearrangement joins TRBV24-1 to TRBJ1-2, with D possibly being TRBD1 (5 bases). The CDR3 has 13 residues. Trimming cost V 4 bases and J 5 bases, with 10 bases left between them. Germline CDR1 and CDR2: KGHDR and SFDVKD. CDR3 in amino acids: CATSEAGRYGYTF. In DNA form, the CDR3 reads TGTGCCACCAGTGAGGCAGGGAGGTATGGCTACACCTTC.

This chain connects TRBV11-2 to TRBJ2-7; 9 nucleotides line up with TRBD2. The CDR3 is made up of 14 amino acids. The germline CDR1 and CDR2 sequences are SGHAT and FQNNGV. V shed 3 bases and J 2 bases; nucleotides not matched to a gene: 2. CDR3 amino acids: CASSLERGAYEQYF. In DNA, the CDR3 is TGTGCCAGCAGCTTGGAGCGGGGGGCCTACGAGCAGTACTTC. The full variable domain, rest sourced from reference TRBV11-2 and TRBJ2-7, is EAGVAQSPRYKIIEKRQSVAFWCNPISGHATLYWYQQILGQGPKLLIQFQNNGVVDDSQLPKDRFSAERLKGVDSTLKIQPAKLEDSAVYLCASSLERGAYEQYFGPGTRLTVT.